One and the same sample provided the 31 T cell receptor beta chains below, sequenced in a study of neoadjuvant nivolumab and ipilimumab in lung cancer. Using immunoSEQ multiplex PCR, the repertoire was profiled, and TCRdb retains in-frame clones only, with some absent. The profile shows 25,000 to 30,000 clones, around 83% of them singletons. Sequenced here: tumor tissue, sampled after neoadjuvant nivolumab, alone or with ipilimumab, at or shortly before surgery. Receptor source: an adult with non-small cell lung cancer.

The chain uses TRBV18 and TRBJ1-1, with D possibly matching TRBD1 (6 bases). The V gene lost 4 bases and the J gene lost 5 bases, with 23 bases spanning the gap. CDR1 is KGHSH, CDR2 LQKENI, per germline. The CDR3 spans 17 residues. In DNA form, the CDR3 reads TGTGCCAGCTCACGATGGGACTCAGGGGATGAAGGGACTGAAGCTTTCTTT. This translates into CASSRWDSGDEGTEAFF.

The chain couples TRBV30 to TRBJ1-4; D not certain. Germline V lookup: CDR1 GTSNPN, CDR2 SVGIG (reference sequence). Trimming took off 1 base at V and 3 bases at J, with 6 bases between the two ends. This CDR3 is built from 13 residues. The DNA for the CDR3 is TGTGCCTGGAGTGATTATGCTAATGAAAAACTGTTTTTT. This codes for CAWSDYANEKLFF.

The chain employs TRBV11-2 and TRBJ2-7; D unresolved. The CDR3 loop spans 13 amino acids. V was trimmed by 5 bases and J by 2 bases, leaving 10 bases between them. Germline loops: CDR1 SGHAT, CDR2 FQNNGV. The CDR3 coding sequence is TGTGCCAGCAGCCGAGGACGGACCTACGAGCAGTACTTC. This sequence encodes CASSRGRTYEQYF.

The chain joins TRBV11-1 to TRBJ2-7; tentatively, D is TRBD1 (6 bases). V was cut by 5 bases and J by 9 bases, with 14 bases left in between. The CDR3 runs 12 residues. Germline V gene lookup returns CDR1 SGHAT and CDR2 FQDESV (reference sequence). CDR3 bases: TGTGCCAGCAGCCCAGACAGGACGGGGCAGTACTTC. Its translation is CASSPDRTGQYF.

The V gene is TRBV7-8, the J gene TRBJ2-2, with a weak D call TRBD1 (6 bases). Germline V gene lookup returns CDR1 SGHVS and CDR2 FQNEAQ. Deletions cut 4 bases from V and 5 bases from J, with 11 bases between. The CDR3 extends over 14 amino acids. Here the CDR3 DNA reads TGTGCCAGCAGCTCACAGGGAGTAACCGGGGAGCTGTTTTTT. This encodes CASSSQGVTGELFF.

The chain uses TRBV7-9 and TRBJ1-1; 7 bases line up with TRBD1. V lost 2 bases and J lost 5; bases outside the gene matches: 8. This CDR3 contains 15 residues. The germline gives CDR1 SEHNR, CDR2 FQNEAQ (reference sequence). CDR3 protein: CASSLLGGRGTEAFF. CDR3 bases: TGTGCCAGCAGCTTATTGGGGGGCAGGGGGACTGAAGCTTTCTTT.

The genes are TRBV5-1 and TRBJ2-3, with D hard to call. V was shortened by 3 bases and J by 4 bases, with 12 bases between the two germline ends. Germline V gene sequence: CDR1 SGHRS, CDR2 YFSETQ. The CDR3 extends over 14 amino acids. CDR3 protein: CASSWAQKSDTQYF. CDR3 DNA: TGCGCCAGCAGCTGGGCGCAGAAATCAGATACGCAGTATTTT.

The chain joins TRBV30 to TRBJ2-5; D is undetermined. The CDR3 runs to 14 residues. Germline CDR1 GTSNPN, CDR2 SVGIG (reference sequence). Trimming took off 5 bases at V and 2 bases at J, with 15 bases between the two ends. This CDR3 reads CAWGVFGEQETQYF. The DNA for the CDR3 is TGTGCCTGGGGCGTGTTCGGCGAGCAAGAGACCCAGTACTTC.

This rearrangement joins TRBV20-1 to TRBJ2-1, with D uncertain. CDR3 length equals 11 residues. Trimming cost V 5 bases and J 10 bases, with 12 bases left between them. The V gene's germline CDR1 is DFQATT and CDR2 SNEGSKA (reference sequence). The CDR3 DNA reads TGCAGTGCTTCTCTCGGACGGGAGCAGTTCTTC. It yields the protein CSASLGREQFF.

The chain joins TRBV5-1 to TRBJ2-1; 14 positions agree with TRBD2. Germline lookup yields CDR1 SGHRS and CDR2 YFSETQ. Germline trimming cut 4 bases from V and 1 base from J; bases unmatched to any gene: 10. CDR3 size: 19 residues. CDR3 bases: TGCGCCAGCAGCCTTGGAGGGACTAGCGGGAGAGCGTCCTACAATGAGCAGTTCTTC. It codes for CASSLGGTSGRASYNEQFF.

The chain combines TRBV30 with TRBJ1-5, with D unresolved. Germline V lookup: CDR1 GTSNPN, CDR2 SVGIG (reference sequence). V was shortened by 0 bases and J by 0 bases, with 9 bases between the two germline ends. The CDR3 loop spans 15 amino acids. The CDR3 DNA sequence: TGTGCCTGGAGTGTTGGAGGGAATAGCAATCAGCCCCAGCATTTT. Amino acid sequence: CAWSVGGNSNQPQHF.

The gene calls are TRBV18 and TRBJ1-2; D call uncertain. V was trimmed by 6 bases and J by 0 bases, leaving 29 bases between them. CDR3 length: 20 residues. CDR1 is KGHSH and CDR2 is LQKENI in the germline V gene. The CDR3 loop reads CASSSLPVIVDARANYGYTF. DNA of the CDR3: TGTGCCAGCTCCTCTTTGCCGGTAATCGTTGACGCCCGAGCTAACTATGGCTACACCTTC.

The V and J genes are TRBV29-1 and TRBJ1-2, with a possible D match to TRBD1 (6 bases). This CDR3 comprises 15 residues. Germline V gene lookup returns CDR1 SQVTM and CDR2 ANQGSEA. V was pared by 1 base and J by 8 bases, with 20 bases between. CDR3 nucleotide sequence: TGCAGCGTTGAAGTTAAGAACAGGGAACCGGGAGGCTACACCTTC. Translated: CSVEVKNREPGGYTF.

This chain links TRBV18 with TRBJ1-2; D is unresolved. This CDR3 has 13 amino acids. Germline lookup yields CDR1 KGHSH and CDR2 LQKENI. V was clipped by 2 bases and J by 8 bases, with 12 bases between them. The CDR3 region is CASSPAGPRGYTF. CDR3 DNA: TGTGCCAGCTCACCAGCCGGCCCGAGAGGCTACACCTTC.

The chain is built from TRBV10-2 and TRBJ2-7; D unresolved. Trimming stripped 6 bases from V and 11 bases from J, with 14 bases between. The CDR3 spans 11 residues. Germline loops: CDR1 WSHSY, CDR2 SAAADI. CDR3: CASRDTGEEYF. For the CDR3, the DNA is TGCGCCAGCAGAGACACTGGTGAAGAGTACTTC.

DNA for the CDR3: TGTGCCTGGAGTAGTGAGACCTACAATGAGCAGTTCTTC. It is translated as CAWSSETYNEQFF. The chain couples TRBV30 to TRBJ2-1, with unresolved D. The CDR3 is made up of 13 amino acids. In germline, CDR1 is GTSNPN, CDR2 SVGIG (reference sequence). The germline V and J ends were trimmed by 2 bases and 2 bases, with 7 bases remaining between them. Complete variable domain (other parts from reference TRBV30 and TRBJ2-1): SQTIHQWPATLVQPVGSPLSLECTVEGTSNPNLYWYRQAAGRGLQLLFYSVGIGQISSEVPQNLSASRPQDRQFILSSKKLLLSDSGFYLCAWSSETYNEQFFGPGTRLTVL.

The chain couples TRBV2 to TRBJ2-2; a weak D match, TRBD2 (5 bases). CDR3 size: 13 residues. V shed 10 bases and J shed 1 base, with 10 bases lying between them. Per the germline V gene, CDR1 is SNHLY and CDR2 is FYNNEI. CDR3 protein: CATARGNTGELFF. Here the CDR3 DNA reads TGTGCCACCGCCCGGGGGAACACCGGGGAGCTGTTTTTT.

This clone was seen a few times. The rearrangement links TRBV6-6 to TRBJ2-7; 7 bases are shared with TRBD1. This CDR3 has 15 amino acids. In germline, CDR1 is MNHNY, CDR2 SVGAGI (reference sequence). V lost 6 bases, J lost 2 bases, and 10 bases stayed unmatched. The CDR3 DNA is TGTGCCAGCAGGGTATATACGGGACAGACCTACGAGCAGTACTTC. Its protein is CASRVYTGQTYEQYF.

This chain uses TRBV30 with TRBJ1-2; D unresolved. In germline, CDR1 is GTSNPN, CDR2 SVGIG (reference sequence). V was cut by 2 bases and J by 8 bases, with 15 bases left in between. The CDR3 has 13 amino acids. CDR3 loop: CAWSFGEKFGYTF. The CDR3 DNA is TGTGCCTGGAGTTTCGGGGAAAAGTTCGGCTACACCTTC.

This clone was detected only a few times. The rearrangement uses TRBV11-1 and TRBJ2-5, with TRBD1 matching 10 bases. V was pared by 5 bases and J by 5 bases, with 8 bases of the junction left unmatched. Germline-derived CDR1 and CDR2 are SGHAT and FQDESV (reference sequence). There are 15 residues in the CDR3. The CDR3 coding sequence is TGTGCCAGCAGCCCGGGGACAGGGGTGACGGAGACCCAGTACTTC. Translation: CASSPGTGVTETQYF. The entire variable domain, with the rest obtained from reference TRBV11-1 and TRBJ2-5, is as follows: EAEVAQSPRYKITEKSQAVAFWCDPISGHATLYWYRQILGQGPELLVQFQDESVVDDSQLPKDRFSAERLKGVDSTLKIQPAELGDSAMYLCASSPGTGVTETQYFGPGTRLLVL.

The chain carries TRBV11-3 and TRBJ2-7, with TRBD2 matching over 7 bases. Germline loops: CDR1 SGHNT, CDR2 YENEEA. This CDR3 is built from 13 residues. Trimming cost V 6 bases and J 2 bases; bases outside gene matches: 4. Here the CDR3 DNA reads TGTGCCAGCAGGATCCGGGGGGCCTACGAGCAGTACTTC. Translation gives CASRIRGAYEQYF.

This chain joins TRBV5-4 and TRBJ2-2, with D unclear. V was shortened by 2 bases and J by 1 base, with 3 bases between the two germline ends. CDR1 is SGHNT and CDR2 is YYREEE in the germline V gene (reference sequence). The CDR3 contains 13 residues. Here the CDR3 DNA reads TGTGCCAGCAGCTTTGGGAACACCGGGGAGCTGTTTTTT. This codes for CASSFGNTGELFF.

This clone was counted once. This rearrangement joins TRBV18 to TRBJ2-7; weak D call: TRBD1 (6 bases). With 5 bases removed from V and 3 bases from J, the gap between germline ends came to 11 bases. The CDR3 contains 13 residues. Germline CDR1 reads KGHSH; CDR2 reads LQKENI. The CDR3 is CASSGGQFYEQYF. CDR3 DNA sequence: TGTGCCAGCTCAGGCGGACAGTTCTACGAGCAGTACTTC.

This sequence joins TRBV5-1 and TRBJ2-1, with D possibly matching TRBD2 (6 bases). The CDR3 is 15 amino acids. Per germline, CDR1 SGHRS and CDR2 YFSETQ. Trimming pared 4 bases from V and 8 bases from J, leaving 19 bases between. CDR3 residues: CASSRGRFRGDEQFF. The CDR3 DNA sequence: TGCGCCAGCAGCCGGGGGAGGTTTCGAGGGGATGAGCAGTTCTTC.

The V and J genes are TRBV6-1 and TRBJ1-4, with unresolved D. The CDR3 extends over 15 amino acids. With 2 bases removed from V and 8 bases from J, the gap between germline ends came to 15 bases. Germline CDR1 reads MNHNS; CDR2 reads SASEGT. Written as DNA, the CDR3 is TGTGCCAGCAGTGAATACCTTGCACGACGAGAAAAACTGTTTTTT. This encodes CASSEYLARREKLFF.

The rearrangement links TRBV30 to TRBJ1-2; D call uncertain. The CDR3 is made up of 12 amino acids. V was trimmed by 2 bases and J by 8 bases, leaving 12 bases between them. Germline CDR1 and CDR2: GTSNPN and SVGIG (reference sequence). The CDR3 DNA is TGTGCCTGGAGTAGGGTCGCGGAGGGCTACACCTTC. Translating it yields CAWSRVAEGYTF.

V is TRBV18 and J is TRBJ2-7, with D tentatively TRBD1 (6 bases). Trimming took 0 bases from V and 2 from J, leaving 8 bases between them. Germline CDR1 reads KGHSH; CDR2 reads LQKENI. This CDR3 region has 14 residues. The CDR3 DNA reads as TGTGCCAGCTCACCACCGCCAGGGGCCTACGAGCAGTACTTC. It yields the protein CASSPPPGAYEQYF.

The chain has TRBV11-2 and TRBJ1-2, with 7 bases fitting TRBD1. Germline-derived CDR1 and CDR2 are SGHAT and FQNNGV. V dropped 6 bases and J dropped 0; count of bases not matched to a gene: 10. The CDR3 totals 16 residues. Written as DNA, the CDR3 is TGTGCCAGCAGGGCTGCTGGGGGGACAGCTAACTATGGCTACACCTTC. Protein product: CASRAAGGTANYGYTF.

V is TRBV2 and J is TRBJ2-1, with D possibly TRBD2 on 6 matching bases. Trimming removed 2 bases at V and 7 bases at J, with 12 bases between. This CDR3 is 14 amino acids long. CDR1 and CDR2 from the germline V gene are SNHLY and FYNNEI. CDR3 residues: CASSELGLANEQFF. The CDR3 DNA reads TGTGCCAGCAGTGAATTGGGGCTAGCGAATGAGCAGTTCTTC.

This clone was observed a single time. For the CDR3, the DNA is TGCGCCAGCAGCTTGGGGACAGGGGGGAACACTGAAGCTTTCTTT. Residues: CASSLGTGGNTEAFF. The V call is TRBV5-1, the J call TRBJ1-1; 10 positions agree with TRBD1. The CDR3 spans 15 residues. Germline V gene data show CDR1 as SGHRS and CDR2 as YFSETQ. V was clipped by 0 bases and J by 1 base; unmatched bases: 0.

In its sample, this clone was seen once. The rearrangement uses TRBV6-1 and TRBJ1-2; D is possibly TRBD1 (5 bases). Looked up from germline, CDR1 is MNHNS and CDR2 is SASEGT. V lost 4 bases and J lost 5, with 14 bases in between. This CDR3 has 14 residues. The CDR3 nucleotides read TGTGCCAGCAGTGTCGTGGGGGTTGGGTATGGCTACACCTTC. Encoded protein: CASSVVGVGYGYTF.